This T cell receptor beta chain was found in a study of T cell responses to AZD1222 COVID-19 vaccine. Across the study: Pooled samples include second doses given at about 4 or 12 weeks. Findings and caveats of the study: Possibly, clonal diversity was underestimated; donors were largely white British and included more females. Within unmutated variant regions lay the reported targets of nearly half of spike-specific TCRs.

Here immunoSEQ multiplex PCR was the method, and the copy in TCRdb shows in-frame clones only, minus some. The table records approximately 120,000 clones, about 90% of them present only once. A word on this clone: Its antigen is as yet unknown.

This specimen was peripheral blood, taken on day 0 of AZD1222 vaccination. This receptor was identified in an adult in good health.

CDR3 DNA: TGCAGCGGTGCAGGGGGCATAGGAGGCTACGAGCAGTACTTC. Translated, it gives CSGAGGIGGYEQYF. V gene TRBV29-1 combines with J gene TRBJ2-7, with TRBD1 matching over 8 bases. With V trimmed by 7 bases and J by 3 bases, 11 bases remained unmatched. The CDR3 covers 14 residues. Germline-derived CDR1 and CDR2 are SQVTM and ANQGSEA.